This entry lists 15 T cell receptor beta chains sequenced from one sample in a study of cytomegalovirus exposure and HLA in healthy donors. Researchers ran the PCR with 60 Vbeta and 13 Jbeta primers. Generated by immunoSEQ multiplex PCR, the TCRdb table keeps only in-frame clones and is missing some. This table holds around 100,000 clones, roughly 68% found once. Sample: PBMCs. These receptors came from a woman aged 30 to 39 in good health and CMV-seronegative.

This chain connects TRBV19 to TRBJ2-7; possibly TRBD1 for D (6 bases). The CDR3 is 13 amino acids. V was cut by 5 bases and J by 3 bases, with 11 bases left in between. Germline V gene lookup returns CDR1 LNHDA and CDR2 SQIVND (reference sequence). CDR3 nucleotides: TGTGCCAGTAGTCCCATAGGGGGCTACGAGCAGTACTTC. It translates to CASSPIGGYEQYF.

CDR3 DNA sequence: TGCGCCAGCAGCCAAGATTCCCGCGGCGGCTGGACTAGCGGGAACCTCTACGAGCAGTACTTC. Amino acid sequence: CASSQDSRGGWTSGNLYEQYF. The chain couples TRBV4-3 to TRBJ2-7, with 12 bases fitting TRBD2. This CDR3 comprises 21 residues. The trim removed 0 bases at V and 3 bases at J, leaving 18 bases unmatched. Germline values: CDR1 LGHNA, CDR2 YSLEER.

This clone was observed a handful of times. Other DNA sequences within the sample encode an identical CDR3. V and J are TRBV5-1 and TRBJ1-4; D may be TRBD1 (5 bases). This CDR3 has 14 residues. The V gene's germline CDR1 is SGHRS and CDR2 YFSETQ. V lost 0 bases to trimming and J lost 4 bases, with 7 bases between them. Here the CDR3 reads CASSLGQGNEKLFF. CDR3 nucleotides: TGCGCCAGCAGCTTGGGGCAGGGTAATGAAAAACTGTTTTTT.

There are a few counts of this clone. The chain employs TRBV11-2 and TRBJ1-4; TRBD1 agrees at 9 bases. CDR1 and CDR2 (germline): SGHAT, FQNNGV. The CDR3 has 16 residues. Trimming took 6 bases from V and 7 from J; bases not matched to a gene: 12. The CDR3 DNA is TGTGCCAGCAGTTCGGGGGTGGGGACAGGGTCTGAAAAACTGTTTTTT. This sequence encodes CASSSGVGTGSEKLFF. Full variable domain (rest looked up from reference TRBV11-2 and TRBJ1-4): EAGVAQSPRYKIIEKRQSVAFWCNPISGHATLYWYQQILGQGPKLLIQFQNNGVVDDSQLPKDRFSAERLKGVDSTLKIQPAKLEDSAVYLCASSSGVGTGSEKLFFGSGTQLSVL.

The chain employs TRBV9 and TRBJ2-1, with 7 bases lining up with TRBD2. Germline loops: CDR1 SGDLS, CDR2 YYNGEE. V lost 0 bases to trimming and J lost 5 bases; unmatched junction nucleotides: 5. The CDR3 covers 15 residues. CDR3 residues: CASSVVGGIDNEQFF. CDR3 DNA: TGTGCCAGCAGCGTAGTGGGGGGGATCGACAATGAGCAGTTCTTC. The complete variable domain, with remaining parts taken from reference TRBV9 and TRBJ2-1, reads DSGVTQTPKHLITATGQRVTLRCSPRSGDLSVYWYQQSLDQGLQFLIQYYNGEERAKGNILERFSAQQFPDLHSELNLSSLELGDSALYFCASSVVGGIDNEQFFGPGTRLTVL.

This clone was counted once. V is TRBV10-1 and J is TRBJ1-1, with 7 bases aligning to TRBD1. J lost 7 bases, V lost 3 bases, and 11 bases had no gene match. CDR1 is WNHNN, CDR2 SYGVQD, per germline (reference sequence). CDR3 length equals 15 residues. Here the CDR3 DNA reads TGCGCCAGCAGTGATTCCCCCGCCGGGACAGATGAAGCTTTCTTT. This codes for CASSDSPAGTDEAFF.

The chain carries TRBV15 and TRBJ2-7; 9 bases line up with TRBD1. After removal of 1 base from V and 3 bases from J, the junction contained 7 bases not matched to a gene. The CDR3 extends over 16 amino acids. The germline CDR1 and CDR2 sequences are LNHNV and YYDKDF (reference sequence). The CDR3 loop is CATSRAAKDRGYEQYF. Here the CDR3 DNA reads TGTGCCACCAGCAGAGCCGCGAAGGACAGGGGCTACGAGCAGTACTTC.

The chain employs TRBV27 and TRBJ2-3, with D possibly TRBD1 on 6 matching bases. V lost 0 bases and J 4 bases, leaving 14 bases between the germline ends. This CDR3 has 16 residues. The germline V gene has CDR1 MNHEY and CDR2 SMNVEV (reference sequence). The CDR3: CASSLSPPSGADTQYF. The CDR3 region has the DNA TGTGCCAGCAGTTTATCCCCACCTTCAGGGGCAGATACGCAGTATTTT.

This clone was detected a few times. A junction end diverges from the germline sequence, so it may reflect a read error. The chain links TRBV6-5 to TRBJ1-4, with 9 bases aligning to TRBD1. Germline CDR1 is MNHEY and CDR2 is SVGAGI. The CDR3 length is 13 residues. CDR3 coding DNA: TGTGCCAGCAGTTACTCGAGGGGGACAGGGCGGATTTTT. Its translation is CASSYSRGTGRIF.

V and J are TRBV5-1 and TRBJ2-1; TRBD2 aligns across 11 bases. The CDR3 has 19 residues. V lost 0 bases and J lost 8; bases outside the gene matches: 16. CDR1 and CDR2 (germline): SGHRS, YFSETQ. The CDR3 coding sequence is TGCGCCAGCAGCTTGGAGGGCCTAGCGGGAGGTTATTTTATCGATGAGCAGTTCTTC. It specifies CASSLEGLAGGYFIDEQFF.

The chain carries TRBV7-2 and TRBJ2-7; D is unclear. In germline, CDR1 is SGHTA, CDR2 FQGNSA. The ends were cut back, 1 base at V and 3 bases at J, with 7 bases in the middle. The CDR3 is 13 amino acids. CDR3 sequence (DNA): TGTGCCAGCAGCTTAGACTACGACTACGAGCAGTACTTC. It specifies CASSLDYDYEQYF.

The chain recombines TRBV18 with TRBJ2-1, with 11 bases fitting TRBD2. Looked up from germline, CDR1 is KGHSH and CDR2 is LQKENI. V dropped 4 bases and J dropped 7; count of bases not matched to a gene: 6. The CDR3 length is 15 residues. The CDR3 spells CASSQGLAGQNEQFF. The CDR3 coding sequence is TGTGCCAGCTCACAAGGACTAGCGGGTCAAAATGAGCAGTTCTTC.

The chain links TRBV27 to TRBJ2-5, with 9 bases matching TRBD1. Gene TRBJ2-7 matches the end of the DNA better, so the J call may be wrong. There are 15 residues in the CDR3. Germline CDR1 and CDR2: MNHEY and SMNVEV (reference sequence). CDR3 region: CASSLTGTGIYEQYF. The CDR3 DNA sequence: TGTGCCAGCAGTTTGACCGGGACAGGGATCTACGAGCAGTACTTC.

This chain links TRBV30 with TRBJ2-7; tentatively, D is TRBD2 (5 bases). The CDR3 sequence is 16 residues long. V was pared by 1 base and J by 1 base, with 17 bases between. Per germline, CDR1 GTSNPN and CDR2 SVGIG (reference sequence). In DNA, the CDR3 is TGTGCCTGGAGTGAACCCCGAAGAGGGAAGTCCTACGAGCAGTACTTC. Its translation is CAWSEPRRGKSYEQYF.

The chain couples TRBV28 to TRBJ1-2; D unresolved. V shed 1 base and J shed 3 bases, with 12 bases lying between them. Germline CDR1 is MDHEN and CDR2 is SYDVKM. This CDR3 has 15 residues. CDR3 sequence reads: CASSLSLWGDYGYTF. CDR3 nucleotide sequence: TGTGCCAGCAGTTTATCTCTATGGGGAGACTATGGCTACACCTTC.